A single sample is the source of the 7 T cell receptor beta chains below, sequenced in a study of identical twins. TCRdb used MiXCR to reprocess the 5' RACE reads, holding one entry per CDR3 protein. The repertoire holds about 890,000 distinct CDR3 sequences, with 10% to 15% as singletons. In addition, the sample was reused for a study of yellow fever vaccine responses in identical twins.

The sample taken for sequencing was PBMCs. The receptors stem from a young woman in good health.

This clonotype was seen more than once but under ten times. The chain links TRBV27 to TRBJ2-1, with 7 bases matching TRBD2. The CDR3 spans 16 residues. Germline V gene lookup returns CDR1 MNHEY and CDR2 SMNVEV (reference sequence). V was clipped by 3 bases and J by 6 bases; unmatched bases: 11. The CDR3 spells CASSLGVYGRTNEQFF. CDR3 DNA sequence: TGTGCCAGCAGTTTGGGGGTGTACGGGAGGACCAATGAGCAGTTCTTC.

Only a few counts were recorded for this clonotype. A junction end diverges from the germline sequence, so it may reflect a read error. This chain joins TRBV14 and TRBJ2-1; 9 bases match TRBD2. The CDR3 is 15 amino acids. CDR1 and CDR2 (germline): SGHDN, FVKESK. CDR3 DNA: TGCGCCAGCAGCCATGCGGGAGGGACCCCCAATGAGCAGTTCTTC. This sequence encodes CASSHAGGTPNEQFF.

This clonotype was detected many times. The missing conserved phenylalanine or tryptophan at the end of this CDR3 makes a read error likely. The DNA is left out, because the CDR3 cannot be placed on it with certainty; the CDR3 is given as TCRdb lists it. The gene calls are TRBV24-1 and TRBJ1-4. Per germline, CDR1 KGHDR and CDR2 SFDVKD. The CDR3 is 12 residues long, ends included. CDR3 loop: CATSVKKEYSPV.

This chain joins TRBV11-3 and TRBJ2-2, with 8 bases that match TRBD2. The CDR3 extends over 15 amino acids. CDR1 and CDR2 (germline): SGHNT, YENEEA. J lost 5 bases, V lost 1 base, and 3 bases had no gene match. The CDR3 bases are TGTGCCAGCAGCTTAGGGACTAGCTCAACCGGGGAGCTGTTTTTT. Translation gives CASSLGTSSTGELFF. Variable domain in full (rest from reference TRBV11-3 and TRBJ2-2): EAGVVQSPRYKIIEKKQPVAFWCNPISGHNTLYWYLQNLGQGPELLIRYENEEAVDDSQLPKDRFSAERLKGVDSTLKIQPAELGDSAVYLCASSLGTSSTGELFFGEGSRLTVL.

On this clonotype itself: One end of the junction varies from germline; a read error may be responsible. CDR3: CASSLVGQLQADF. The CDR3 DNA follows: TGTGCCAGCAGCTTAGTGGGACAGCTACAGGCCGACTTT. The chain carries TRBV7-2 and TRBJ1-1; the match to TRBD1 covers 7 bases. Germline lookup yields CDR1 SGHTA and CDR2 FQGNSA. CDR3 size: 13 residues.

This clonotype was detected only a few times. At one of its ends the junction is not consistent with the germline gene, which may arise from a read error. The V gene is TRBV6-1, the J gene TRBJ2-7; no firm D call. The CDR3 covers 13 residues. The germline gives CDR1 MNHNS, CDR2 SASEGT. The CDR3 loop reads CASSEAGKGRSNF. The CDR3 DNA reads TGTGCCAGCAGTGAAGCAGGGAAAGGGCGTTCGAATTTC.

This clonotype was seen ten or more times. J is TRBJ1-6 and V is TRBV7-9; 9 positions agree with TRBD1. Germline CDR1 reads SEHNR; CDR2 reads FQNEAQ (reference sequence). The CDR3 is 15 residues long. Losses at the gene ends were 5 bases for V and 7 bases for J; bases not matched to a gene: 6. CDR3 DNA: TGTGCCAGCAGCCCGCGGGACAGGGCGAATTCACCCCTCCACTTT. It yields the protein CASSPRDRANSPLHF.